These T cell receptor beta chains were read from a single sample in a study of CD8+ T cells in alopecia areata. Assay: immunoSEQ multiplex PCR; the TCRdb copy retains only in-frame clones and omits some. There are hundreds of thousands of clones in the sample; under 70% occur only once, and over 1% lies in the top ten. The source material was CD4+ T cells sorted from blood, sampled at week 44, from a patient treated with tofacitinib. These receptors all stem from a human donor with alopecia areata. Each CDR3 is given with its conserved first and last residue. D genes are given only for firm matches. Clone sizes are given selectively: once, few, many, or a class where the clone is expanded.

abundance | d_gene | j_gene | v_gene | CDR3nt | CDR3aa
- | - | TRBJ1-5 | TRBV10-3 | TGTGCCATCAGTGAGTTGGCCAACAGCAATCAGCCCCAGCATTTT | CAISELANSNQPQHF
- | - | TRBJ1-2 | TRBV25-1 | TGTGCCAGCAGTGAACAGGACATCTATGGCTACACCTTC | CASSEQDIYGYTF
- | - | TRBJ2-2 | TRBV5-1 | TGCGCCAGCAGCTCCAACTCGAACACCGGGGAGCTGTTTTTT | CASSSNSNTGELFF
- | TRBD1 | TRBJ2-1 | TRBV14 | TGTGCCAGCAGCCAGTGGACAGGAGGCTACAATGAGCAGTTCTTC | CASSQWTGGYNEQFF
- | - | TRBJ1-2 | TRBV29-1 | TGCAGCGTTGAAAAAGAGTATGGCTACACCTTC | CSVEKEYGYTF
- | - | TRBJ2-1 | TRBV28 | TGTGCCAGCAGTTTCTCAACAGGACTTTTTTACGCGCAGTTCTTC | CASSFSTGLFYAQFF
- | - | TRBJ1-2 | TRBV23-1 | TGCGCCAGCAGTCAACGGACCCTTCCGGTGCGCTATGGCTACACCTTC | CASSQRTLPVRYGYTF
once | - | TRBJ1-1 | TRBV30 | TGTGCCTGGAGTGTAGGTAGCAGGGCTTTCTTT | CAWSVGSRAFF
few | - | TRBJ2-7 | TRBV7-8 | TGTGCCAGCAGCTCCCACCAGGGACGGGACGAGCAGTACTTC | CASSSHQGRDEQYF
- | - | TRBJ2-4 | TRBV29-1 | TGCAGCGTTGTCGGGTTAGCCAAAAACATTCAGTACTTC | CSVVGLAKNIQYF
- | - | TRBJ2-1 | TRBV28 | TGTGCCAGCAGTTTTCGGAGACTGCCAGCGGGTGAGCAGTTCTTC | CASSFRRLPAGEQFF
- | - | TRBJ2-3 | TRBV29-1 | TGCAGCGTTGGGAGCACAGATACGCAGTATTTT | CSVGSTDTQYF
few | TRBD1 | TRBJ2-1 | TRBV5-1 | TGCGCCAGCAGCTCAGGACAGGGAGTCGGTGAGCAGTTCTTC | CASSSGQGVGEQFF
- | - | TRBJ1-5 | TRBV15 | TGTGCCACCAGCGCCCCTGGGAGTCAGCCCCAGCATTTT | CATSAPGSQPQHF
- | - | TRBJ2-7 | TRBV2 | TGTGCCAGCAGGTCAATCGTCCCCTACGAGCAGTACTTC | CASRSIVPYEQYF
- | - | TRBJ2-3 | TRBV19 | TGTGCCAGTGCCGGCGATACGCAGTATTTT | CASAGDTQYF
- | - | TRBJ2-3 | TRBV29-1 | TGCAGCGTTGATAGAGGGTACACAGATACGCAGTATTTT | CSVDRGYTDTQYF
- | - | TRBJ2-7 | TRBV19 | TGTGCCAGTAGTATAGGACATCGGATATCCTACGAGCAGTACTTC | CASSIGHRISYEQYF
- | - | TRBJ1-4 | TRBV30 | TGTGCCTGGACTCCCCTTGGGGCTAATGAAAAACTGTTTTTT | CAWTPLGANEKLFF
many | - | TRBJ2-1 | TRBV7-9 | TGTGCCAGCAGCTCGGGACTCCTAGTATACAATGAGCAGTTCTTC | CASSSGLLVYNEQFF
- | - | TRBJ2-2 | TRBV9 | TGTGCCAGCAGCGCGACGTCGGCGAACACCGGGGAGCTGTTTTTT | CASSATSANTGELFF
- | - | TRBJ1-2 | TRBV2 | TGTGCCAGCAGCCTACAGGGCGCGTATGGCTACACCTTC | CASSLQGAYGYTF
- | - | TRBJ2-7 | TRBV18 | TGTGCCAGCTCACCCACCGGGTTGCGCTACGAGCAGTACTTC | CASSPTGLRYEQYF
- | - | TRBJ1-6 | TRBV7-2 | TGTGCCAGCAGCTTAGCGCGGCAGACTTCACCCCTCCACTTT | CASSLARQTSPLHF
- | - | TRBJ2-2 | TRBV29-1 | TGCAGCGTTGAAGACCCCGTCCGGGAGCTGTTTTTT | CSVEDPVRELFF
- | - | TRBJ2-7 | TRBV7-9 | TGTGCCAGCAGCTCCTCTGGGACACGGCCATGGAGTTTC | CASSSSGTRPWSF
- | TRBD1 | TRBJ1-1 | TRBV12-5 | TGTGCTAGTGGTTTGGTACAGGGACAGGGATGGACTGAAGCTTTCTTT | CASGLVQGQGWTEAFF
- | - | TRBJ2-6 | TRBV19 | TGTGCCAGTAGTCCTTACACGACCTCTGGGGCCAACGTCCTGACTTTC | CASSPYTTSGANVLTF
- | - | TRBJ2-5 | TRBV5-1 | TGCGCCAGCAGCTTGGCCCTCAGACCCCTAGAGACCCAGTACTTC | CASSLALRPLETQYF
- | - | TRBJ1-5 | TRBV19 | TGTGCCAGTAGTCTCAACAGGGTACAGCCCCAGCATTTT | CASSLNRVQPQHF